The rows below give T cell receptor beta chains drawn from one sample of a study of technical replicates of blood from a few donors. The data were produced by immunoSEQ multiplex PCR, yet TCRdb's version contains in-frame clones alone and is incomplete. The data show roughly 79,000 clones, with around 96% seen just once and about 0.36% held by the top ten. The sample taken for sequencing was T cells isolated from PBMCs. These receptors were obtained from a human donor in good health. The CDR3 runs from the conserved cysteine through the conserved F or W. Fields, in order: V gene, D gene, clone size, J gene, CDR3 DNA, CDR3 protein. D genes are given only for firm matches. For some rows the clone size is stated as once, few or many, or as a class when expanded; others skip it.

V gene: TRBV7-9; D gene: NA; clone size: NA; J gene: TRBJ2-1; CDR3 DNA: TGTGCCAGCAGCCCCGTGGCAGGCTCCTACAATGAGCAGTTCTTC; CDR3 protein: CASSPVAGSYNEQFF
V gene: TRBV30; D gene: NA; clone size: NA; J gene: TRBJ2-3; CDR3 DNA: TGTGCCTGGAGTGTAGCCTTTAGCACAGATACGCAGTATTTT; CDR3 protein: CAWSVAFSTDTQYF
V gene: TRBV6-5; D gene: TRBD1; clone size: NA; J gene: TRBJ1-1; CDR3 DNA: TGTGCCAGCAGAGGACAGGGGGAGTCGATAGTTTTCTTT; CDR3 protein: CASRGQGESIVFF
V gene: TRBV9; D gene: TRBD1; clone size: NA; J gene: TRBJ2-5; CDR3 DNA: TGTGCCAGCAGCGTATACAGGGGCGGAGAGACCCAGTACTTC; CDR3 protein: CASSVYRGGETQYF
V gene: TRBV27; D gene: NA; clone size: NA; J gene: TRBJ2-6; CDR3 DNA: TGTGCCAGCAGTTTGGACAGACTCTCTGGGGCCAACGTCCTGACTTTC; CDR3 protein: CASSLDRLSGANVLTF
V gene: TRBV4-1; D gene: TRBD2; clone size: NA; J gene: TRBJ2-3; CDR3 DNA: TGCGCCAGCAGCCGGCCTAGCGGGTCATATGAGGCTACAGATACGCAGTATTTT; CDR3 protein: CASSRPSGSYEATDTQYF
V gene: TRBV11-3; D gene: TRBD2; clone size: NA; J gene: TRBJ2-2; CDR3 DNA: TGTGCCAGCAGCCTCGGGACTAGTAGGACCGGGGAGCTGTTTTTT; CDR3 protein: CASSLGTSRTGELFF
V gene: TRBV19; D gene: NA; clone size: NA; J gene: TRBJ2-3; CDR3 DNA: TGTGCCAGTAGCCCTAGGGGGGGGGCCTACACAGATACGCAGTATTTT; CDR3 protein: CASSPRGGAYTDTQYF
V gene: TRBV19; D gene: TRBD1; clone size: NA; J gene: TRBJ2-5; CDR3 DNA: TGTGCCAGTAGTATAGGAACAGGGGGAGAGACCCAGTACTTC; CDR3 protein: CASSIGTGGETQYF
V gene: TRBV9; D gene: NA; clone size: NA; J gene: TRBJ1-2; CDR3 DNA: TGTGCCAGCAGCGTAGCCCCCGGGAGCAATGGCTACACCTTC; CDR3 protein: CASSVAPGSNGYTF
V gene: TRBV27; D gene: NA; clone size: NA; J gene: TRBJ1-1; CDR3 DNA: TGTGCCAGCAGACATGTTCTAGGAACTGAAGCTTTCTTT; CDR3 protein: CASRHVLGTEAFF
V gene: TRBV11-2; D gene: TRBD2; clone size: NA; J gene: TRBJ2-2; CDR3 DNA: TGTGCCAGCAGCCCTCTCACTGGGACTAGCGGCACCGGGGAGCTGTTTTTT; CDR3 protein: CASSPLTGTSGTGELFF
V gene: TRBV19; D gene: NA; clone size: NA; J gene: TRBJ1-1; CDR3 DNA: TGTGCCAGTAGTATAGGAACTGGACAGAACACTGAAGCTTTCTTT; CDR3 protein: CASSIGTGQNTEAFF
V gene: TRBV9; D gene: NA; clone size: NA; J gene: TRBJ2-7; CDR3 DNA: TGTGCCAGCAGCCCTCCGACTAGAACCTACGAGCAGTACTTC; CDR3 protein: CASSPPTRTYEQYF
V gene: TRBV6-4; D gene: TRBD1; clone size: NA; J gene: TRBJ1-1; CDR3 DNA: TGTGCCAGCAGTATTTGGGGGACAGGGGTCACTGAAGCTTTCTTT; CDR3 protein: CASSIWGTGVTEAFF
V gene: TRBV6-4; D gene: NA; clone size: few; J gene: TRBJ1-5; CDR3 DNA: TGTGCCAGCAGTGCGGACATCAATCAGCCCCAGCATTTT; CDR3 protein: CASSADINQPQHF
V gene: TRBV6-1; D gene: TRBD1; clone size: NA; J gene: TRBJ2-3; CDR3 DNA: TGTGCCAGCAGTGAAAGGGACAGGAACCAGTATTTT; CDR3 protein: CASSERDRNQYF
V gene: TRBV15; D gene: TRBD2; clone size: NA; J gene: TRBJ2-1; CDR3 DNA: TGTGCCACCAGCCAAGGACTAGCGGGCCTTCCCGGGGTTGAGCAGTTCTTC; CDR3 protein: CATSQGLAGLPGVEQFF
V gene: TRBV11-3; D gene: NA; clone size: NA; J gene: TRBJ1-1; CDR3 DNA: TGTGCCAGCAGCTCCAGGGGCGTGAACACTGAAGCTTTCTTT; CDR3 protein: CASSSRGVNTEAFF
V gene: TRBV30; D gene: NA; clone size: NA; J gene: TRBJ2-2; CDR3 DNA: TGTGCCTGGATAAGCCAGGGGCCCGGGGAGCTGTTTTTT; CDR3 protein: CAWISQGPGELFF
V gene: TRBV6-5; D gene: TRBD1; clone size: NA; J gene: TRBJ1-2; CDR3 DNA: TGTGCCAGCACCGAAACTTTGACAGGGAACTATGGCTACACCTTC; CDR3 protein: CASTETLTGNYGYTF
V gene: TRBV19; D gene: NA; clone size: NA; J gene: TRBJ1-2; CDR3 DNA: TGTGCCAGTAGTCGGGCCGAGGGAATTGGCTACACCTTC; CDR3 protein: CASSRAEGIGYTF